This entry is about one TCR beta chain. Original methodology: Amplified reference gene primers provided the basis for estimating nucleated cell counts. Clones were read by immunoSEQ multiplex PCR, and TCRdb kept only the in-frame ones, dropping some. V and J calls and clone size are given by that table; D and trimming were obtained from the DNA. The sample gives 40,000 to 45,000 clones, 90% to 95% of which show up once; over 5% is in the top ten. This record comes from a study of blood T cell repertoires in COVID-19. Looking at the study overall: Acute and convalescent COVID-19 specimens originated in the United States, Italy and Spain. Sources were T cells, B-cell-depleted T cells, or PBMCs; the material itself was cDNA or gDNA.

The germline gives CDR1 SEHNR, CDR2 FQNEAQ (reference sequence). V lost 3 bases, J lost 2 bases, and 13 bases lay in between. CDR3 length equals 15 residues. Sequenced: peripheral blood. This clonotype originated in a human donor in a cohort sampled during active COVID-19. The chain has TRBV7-9 and TRBJ2-5; weak D call: TRBD2 (5 bases). CDR3 DNA sequence: TGTGCCAGCAGCTTCGGTTACGGGGAACAAGAGACCCAGTACTTC. Amino acids: CASSFGYGEQETQYF.